These 28 T cell receptor beta chains originate from one sample sequenced in a study of regulatory T cells in long-lasting Graves disease. iRepertoire HTBI primers and Arm-PCR of CDR3 regions built TCR beta libraries. TCRdb ran MiXCR on the multiplex PCR reads and lists one entry per CDR3 protein. The table lists 390,000 or so distinct CDR3 sequences, around 23% of them singletons, with 25% to 30% in the top ten. Time point meaning: persistent/refractory GD, antithyroid drugs over 5 years with positive TRAb. The authors made the TCR library using RNA they extracted from PBMCs. This specimen was peripheral blood mononuclear cells (PBMCs), taken when the disease was refractory, from a patient treated with antithyroid drugs. Receptors were obtained from a woman aged 40 to 50 with Graves disease.

This clonotype was counted many times. The rearrangement joins TRBV6-1 to TRBJ1-4; D is uncertain. This CDR3 is built from 16 residues. V shed 3 bases and J shed 5 bases, with 16 bases lying between them. Germline V CDR1 and CDR2: MNHNS, SASEGT. The DNA of the CDR3 is TGTGCCAGCAGTGAGGACCCCCCAGCGCCCAATGAAAAACTGTTTTTT. It is translated as CASSEDPPAPNEKLFF.

This clonotype has ten or more counts. This sequence joins TRBV28 and TRBJ1-6; D is ambiguous. Trimming removed 2 bases from V and 9 bases from J, with 11 bases in between. The CDR3 has 14 residues. The germline V gene encodes CDR1 MDHEN and CDR2 SYDVKM. CDR3 DNA: TGTGCCAGCAGTTTACATGGGAAGGGTTCACCCCTCCACTTT. This sequence encodes CASSLHGKGSPLHF.

This clonotype appeared many times. Compared with germline, one end of the junction differs, possibly owing to a read error. The chain carries TRBV28 and TRBJ1-1; D is unresolved. Germline CDR1 and CDR2: MDHEN and SYDVKM. The CDR3 spans 16 residues. DNA for the CDR3: TGTGCCAGCACCCCCCACCCGATAGGAGTGAACACTGAAGCTTCCTTT. The encoded protein is CASTPHPIGVNTEASF.

The chain employs TRBV2 and TRBJ2-7; D gene uncertain. V was shortened by 6 bases and J by 5 bases, with 11 bases between the two germline ends. In germline, CDR1 is SNHLY, CDR2 FYNNEI. The CDR3 has 12 residues. This CDR3 reads CASSRIGNEQYF. Written as DNA, the CDR3 is TGTGCCAGCAGCCGGATTGGTAACGAGCAGTACTTC.

The CDR3 region is CATREGGGELFF. The CDR3 DNA is TGTGCCACCCGAGAGGGCGGCGGGGAGCTGTTTTTT. The V and J genes are TRBV27 and TRBJ2-2, with a tentative D call TRBD2 (5 bases). Germline CDR1 is MNHEY and CDR2 is SMNVEV (reference sequence). With 10 bases removed from V and 7 bases from J, the gap between germline ends came to 13 bases. CDR3 length: 12 residues.

The V and J genes are TRBV20-1 and TRBJ2-7; D remains ambiguous. This CDR3 contains 10 residues. Germline V lookup: CDR1 DFQATT, CDR2 SNEGSKA (reference sequence). The V and J ends lost 2 bases and 4 bases respectively, with 3 bases between them. CDR3: CSARIYEQYF. Here the CDR3 DNA reads TGCAGTGCTAGAATATACGAGCAGTACTTC.

V and J are TRBV14 and TRBJ2-6; 7 nucleotides align to TRBD2. V was clipped by 1 base and J by 1 base; unmatched bases: 7. CDR3 length: 18 amino acids. CDR1 SGHDN and CDR2 FVKESK come from the germline V gene. CDR3 loop: CASSQAHRGESGANVLTF. The CDR3 DNA reads TGTGCCAGCAGCCAAGCACACCGGGGGGAATCTGGGGCCAACGTCCTGACTTTC.

J is TRBJ2-5 and V is TRBV4-1; possible D gene TRBD2, 5 bases. Trimming removed 6 bases at V and 4 bases at J, with 15 bases between. Per the germline V gene, CDR1 is MGHRA and CDR2 is YSYEKL. The CDR3 totals 14 residues. The CDR3 region is CASRRVPAGETQYF. The CDR3 nucleotides read TGCGCCAGCAGGAGGGTTCCGGCGGGAGAGACCCAGTACTTC.

This clonotype was seen at least ten times. This chain uses TRBV2 with TRBJ2-7, with TRBD2 matching 14 bases. The trim removed 4 bases at V and 4 bases at J, leaving 3 bases unmatched. The CDR3 runs to 15 residues. Germline V gene data show CDR1 as SNHLY and CDR2 as FYNNEI. This CDR3 is CASSGGLAGAYEQYF. Written as DNA, the CDR3 is TGTGCCAGCAGTGGGGGACTAGCGGGAGCATACGAGCAGTACTTC.

This clonotype appeared a few times. The chain links TRBV6-2 or TRBV6-3 to TRBJ2-4; a weak D match, TRBD1 (6 bases). Trimming removed 3 bases from V and 6 bases from J, with 15 bases in between. The CDR3 consists of 15 residues. Per germline, CDR1 MNHEY and CDR2 SVGEGT. The CDR3 DNA follows: TGTGCCAGCAGTTATGAGGGGGTTTCAGGAAACATTCAGTACTTC. This sequence encodes CASSYEGVSGNIQYF.

At least ten counts were recorded for this clonotype. This chain uses TRBV28 with TRBJ2-7, with TRBD2 matching over 9 bases. The CDR3 extends over 16 amino acids. Looked up from germline, CDR1 is MDHEN and CDR2 is SYDVKM. V shed 4 bases and J 0 bases; nucleotides not matched to a gene: 7. The CDR3 nucleotides read TGTGCCAGCAGTTCCCCGACTAGCGGACTCTCCTACGAGCAGTACTTC. It encodes CASSSPTSGLSYEQYF.

The chain joins TRBV12-3 or TRBV12-4 to TRBJ2-1; tentatively, D is TRBD1 (5 bases). With 7 bases removed from V and 4 bases from J, the gap between germline ends came to 8 bases. This CDR3 spans 12 amino acids. The CDR3 region is CASTDSYNEQFF. CDR3 nucleotides: TGTGCCAGCACCGACAGTTACAATGAGCAGTTCTTC.

In this sample, this clonotype turned up many times. The rearrangement links TRBV9 to TRBJ2-2, with TRBD2 as a possible D gene (6 bases). Germline V gene data show CDR1 as SGDLS and CDR2 as YYNGEE. The CDR3 length is 16 residues. Trimming shortened V by 4 bases and J by 6 bases, and 19 bases separated the two germline ends. The CDR3 region is CASSQGPGTDAGELFF. CDR3 sequence (DNA): TGTGCCAGCAGCCAAGGACCCGGGACTGACGCCGGGGAGCTGTTTTTT.

The chain employs TRBV7-8 and TRBJ1-4; D may be TRBD1 (6 bases). Germline CDR1 and CDR2: SGHVS and FQNEAQ. The V end lost 5 bases, the J end lost 11 bases, and 18 bases lay between the germline ends. The CDR3 has 14 residues. DNA for the CDR3: TGTGCCAGCAGCCGTTTTGAGGGGGAAGAGAAACTGTTTTTT. Amino acid sequence: CASSRFEGEEKLFF.

In this sample, this clonotype turned up many times. The V gene is TRBV5-1, the J gene TRBJ2-2, with TRBD1 matching over 8 bases. Germline CDR1 and CDR2: SGHRS and YFSETQ. This CDR3 is 17 amino acids long. J lost 4 bases, V lost 1 base, and 9 bases had no gene match. The CDR3 loop reads CASSLMATGEFTGELFF. DNA for the CDR3: TGCGCCAGCAGCTTGATGGCGACAGGGGAGTTCACCGGGGAGCTGTTTTTT. The complete variable domain, with remaining parts taken from reference TRBV5-1 and TRBJ2-2, reads KAGVTQTPRYLIKTRGQQVTLSCSPISGHRSVSWYQQTPGQGLQFLFEYFSETQRNKGNFPGRFSGRQFSNSRSEMNVSTLELGDSALYLCASSLMATGEFTGELFFGEGSRLTVL.

The gene calls are TRBV11-2 and TRBJ2-1; possibly TRBD1 for D (6 bases). The CDR3 has 15 amino acids. Germline-derived CDR1 and CDR2 are SGHAT and FQNNGV. V lost 8 bases, J lost 4 bases, and 18 bases lay in between. The chain's CDR3 is CASLQGPWAYNEQFF. The DNA of the CDR3 is TGTGCCAGCCTACAGGGACCCTGGGCATACAATGAGCAGTTCTTC.

This clonotype was detected ten times or more. CDR3 protein: CASSLTGVGEKLFF. CDR3 coding DNA: TGTGCCAGCAGTTTAACAGGGGTTGGTGAAAAACTGTTTTTT. The rearrangement joins TRBV11-2 to TRBJ1-4; 7 bases match TRBD1. J was trimmed by 7 bases and V by 6 bases; bases with no gene match: 8. CDR1 and CDR2 (germline): SGHAT, FQNNGV. CDR3 size: 14 residues.

This clonotype has ten or more counts. The rearrangement links TRBV2 to TRBJ2-5; D gene ambiguous. Germline CDR1 and CDR2: SNHLY and FYNNEI. CDR3 length: 11 amino acids. V lost 6 bases and J 4 bases, leaving 6 bases between the germline ends. The CDR3 coding sequence is TGTGCCAGCAGGGCACTAGAGACCCAGTACTTC. As protein: CASRALETQYF.

This clonotype has only a few counts. The chain employs TRBV11-2 and TRBJ2-4; perhaps TRBD2 as D (7 bases). The ends were cut back, 5 bases at V and 8 bases at J, with 25 bases in the middle. This CDR3 contains 17 residues. Per the germline V gene, CDR1 is SGHAT and CDR2 is FQNNGV. Here the CDR3 DNA reads TGTGCCAGCAGCGCCCGGACGCGGGGGCTGATATTGGACATTCAGTACTTC. Its translation is CASSARTRGLILDIQYF. Together with reference TRBV11-2 and TRBJ2-4, the CDR3 gives the full variable domain: EAGVAQSPRYKIIEKRQSVAFWCNPISGHATLYWYQQILGQGPKLLIQFQNNGVVDDSQLPKDRFSAERLKGVDSTLKIQPAKLEDSAVYLCASSARTRGLILDIQYFGAGTRLSVL.

This clonotype occurred a few times. V is TRBV11-2 and J is TRBJ1-1, with a weak D call TRBD1 (6 bases). The CDR3 consists of 14 residues. Trimming removed 6 bases at V and 6 bases at J, with 17 bases between. Per germline, CDR1 SGHAT and CDR2 FQNNGV. The CDR3: CASRGLQGWAEAFF. As DNA, the CDR3 is TGTGCCAGCAGAGGTTTACAGGGCTGGGCTGAAGCTTTCTTT.

This clonotype was seen only once. CDR3 sequence: CASLRPISYEQYF. In DNA, the CDR3 is TGTGCCAGCCTGAGGCCGATCTCCTACGAGCAGTACTTC. The chain has TRBV28 and TRBJ2-7, with D unresolved. Germline values: CDR1 MDHEN, CDR2 SYDVKM. The germline V and J ends were trimmed by 8 bases and 0 bases, with 11 bases remaining between them. The CDR3 runs 13 residues.

The chain uses TRBV18 and TRBJ1-5; D is unresolved. The CDR3 spans 13 residues. Trimming removed 6 bases at V and 5 bases at J, with 11 bases between. Per the germline V gene, CDR1 is KGHSH and CDR2 is LQKENI. CDR3 DNA: TGTGCCAGCTCCCCCAGCGTCGATCAGCCCCAGCATTTT. This gives the protein CASSPSVDQPQHF.

The V gene is TRBV11-2, the J gene TRBJ2-7; tentative D call: TRBD1 (5 bases). Between the trimmed V and J ends, which lost 1 base and 7 bases, there was a span of 17 bases. Germline CDR1 reads SGHAT; CDR2 reads FQNNGV. The CDR3 covers 15 residues. The CDR3 is CASSLGQSLRGEQYF. The DNA of the CDR3 is TGTGCCAGCAGCTTAGGACAGAGCTTACGTGGAGAGCAGTACTTC.

This clonotype was seen ten or more times. This chain links TRBV20-1 with TRBJ1-6, with unresolved D. CDR1 and CDR2 from the germline V gene are DFQATT and SNEGSKA (reference sequence). Trimming cost V 6 bases and J 16 bases, with 13 bases left between them. CDR3 length equals 10 residues. In DNA form, the CDR3 reads TGCAGTGCGCCTAAGCTTAGACTCCACTTT. Amino acid sequence: CSAPKLRLHF.

This clonotype was seen more than once but under ten times. This chain joins TRBV7-9 and TRBJ2-7; TRBD2 is a possible D gene (6 bases). The CDR3 runs 17 residues. V was trimmed by 3 bases and J by 0 bases, leaving 18 bases between them. Germline V CDR1 and CDR2: SEHNR, FQNEAQ (reference sequence). CDR3: CASSLGRFVDSSYEQYF. The CDR3 DNA sequence: TGTGCCAGCAGCTTGGGGAGGTTCGTAGACAGCTCCTACGAGCAGTACTTC.

This clonotype was detected ten times or more. The CDR3 region is CASSVNGGPGTQYF. For the CDR3, the DNA is TGTGCCAGCAGTGTCAATGGGGGGCCGGGGACCCAGTACTTC. J is TRBJ2-5 and V is TRBV6-1; either TRBD1 or TRBD2 may fit D (6 bases each). CDR3 length equals 14 residues. Germline CDR1 reads MNHNS; CDR2 reads SASEGT. Deletions cut 4 bases from V and 7 bases from J, with 16 bases between.

This clonotype was seen a few times. J is TRBJ2-2 and V is TRBV7-9; D is perhaps TRBD2 (5 bases). Germline lookup yields CDR1 SEHNR and CDR2 FQNEAQ (reference sequence). There are 14 residues in the CDR3. V gave up 5 bases and J gave up 4 bases, with 11 bases separating them. The CDR3 nucleotides read TGTGCCAGCAGCCCGCCGGGAAGCACCGGGGAGCTGTTTTTT. Translated: CASSPPGSTGELFF.

This clonotype occurred once. J is TRBJ2-1 and V is TRBV7-3; D is unresolved. The CDR3 totals 15 residues. Trimming removed 5 bases from V and 0 bases from J, with 11 bases in between. Germline values: CDR1 SGHTA, CDR2 FQGTGA. Here the CDR3 DNA reads TGTGCCAGCAGCGTCGACAAGAGCTCCTACAATGAGCAGTTCTTC. Translated: CASSVDKSSYNEQFF. Based on the CDR3 plus reference TRBV7-3 and TRBJ2-1, the full variable domain is GAGVSQTPSNKVTEKGKYVELRCDPISGHTALYWYRQSLGQGPEFLIYFQGTGAADDSGLPNDRFFAVRPEGSVSTLKIQRTERGDSAVYLCASSVDKSSYNEQFFGPGTRLTVL.